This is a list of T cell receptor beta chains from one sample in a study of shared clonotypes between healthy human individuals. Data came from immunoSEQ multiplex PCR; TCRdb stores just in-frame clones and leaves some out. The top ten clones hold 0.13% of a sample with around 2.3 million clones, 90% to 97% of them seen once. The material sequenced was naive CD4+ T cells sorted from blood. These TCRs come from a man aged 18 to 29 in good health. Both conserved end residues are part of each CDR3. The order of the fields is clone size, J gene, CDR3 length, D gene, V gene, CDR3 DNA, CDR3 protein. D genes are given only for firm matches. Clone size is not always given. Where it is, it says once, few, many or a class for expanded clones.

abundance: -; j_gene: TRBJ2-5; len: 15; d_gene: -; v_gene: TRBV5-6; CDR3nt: TGTGCCAGCAGCTTGGAAGAGGTGTACCTCGGGGCCCAGTACTTC; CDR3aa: CASSLEEVYLGAQYF
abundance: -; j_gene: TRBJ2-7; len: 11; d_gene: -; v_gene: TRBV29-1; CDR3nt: TGCAGCGTTGAAAGTGGTTACGAGCAGTACTTC; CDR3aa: CSVESGYEQYF
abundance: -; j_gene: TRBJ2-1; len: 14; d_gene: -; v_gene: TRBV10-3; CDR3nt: TGTGCCATCTCTGGGACATCGGGGGCCGTTGAGCAGTTCTTC; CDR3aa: CAISGTSGAVEQFF
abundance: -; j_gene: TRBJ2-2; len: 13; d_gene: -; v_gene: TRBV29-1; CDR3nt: TGCAGCGTTCGACAGGGAGGAACCGGGGAGCTGTTTTTT; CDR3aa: CSVRQGGTGELFF
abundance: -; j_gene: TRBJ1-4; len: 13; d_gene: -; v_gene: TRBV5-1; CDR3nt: TGCGCCAGCAGCTTAGGGGAAGCTGAAAAACTGTTTTTT; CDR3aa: CASSLGEAEKLFF
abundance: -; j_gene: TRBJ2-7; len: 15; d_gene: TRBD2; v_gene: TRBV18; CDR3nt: TGTGCCAGCTCGACAACCGGGACTAGCCGCTACGAGCAGTACTTC; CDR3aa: CASSTTGTSRYEQYF
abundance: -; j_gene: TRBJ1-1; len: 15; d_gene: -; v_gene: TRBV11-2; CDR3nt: TGTGCCAGCACCAAGCCCGGGGGGCGGAACACTGAAGCTTTCTTT; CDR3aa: CASTKPGGRNTEAFF
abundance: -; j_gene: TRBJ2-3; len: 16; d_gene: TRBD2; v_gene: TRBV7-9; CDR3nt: TGTGCCAGCAGCTTAGACGCTAGCGGGGTTGCAGATACGCAGTATTTT; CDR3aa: CASSLDASGVADTQYF
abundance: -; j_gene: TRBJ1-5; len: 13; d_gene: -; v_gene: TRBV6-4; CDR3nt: TGTGCCAGCAGTCTTGACCACAATCAGCCCCAGCATTTT; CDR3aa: CASSLDHNQPQHF
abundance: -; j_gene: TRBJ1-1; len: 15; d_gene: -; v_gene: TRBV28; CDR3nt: TGTGCCAGCAGTTTGAGTAAGGGAATGAACACTGAAGCTTTCTTT; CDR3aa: CASSLSKGMNTEAFF
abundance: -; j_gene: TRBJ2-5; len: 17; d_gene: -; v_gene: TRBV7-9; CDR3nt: TGTGCCAGCAGCGCCCCTGGGGCGGGTCTGTACCAAGAGACCCAGTACTTC; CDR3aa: CASSAPGAGLYQETQYF
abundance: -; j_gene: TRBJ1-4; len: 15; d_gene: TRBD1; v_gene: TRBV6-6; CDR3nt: TGTGCCAGCAGTTACCTCCGGGACAGGAAGGAAAAACTGTTTTTT; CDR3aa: CASSYLRDRKEKLFF
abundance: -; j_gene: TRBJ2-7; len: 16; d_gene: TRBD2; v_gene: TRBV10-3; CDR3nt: TGTGCCAACAAAGTGCTGACCGGGACTAGGGGCTACGAGCAGTACTTC; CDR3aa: CANKVLTGTRGYEQYF
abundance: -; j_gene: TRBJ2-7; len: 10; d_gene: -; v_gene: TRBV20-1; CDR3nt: TGCAGTAGCGGAATGGGCGAGCAGTACTTC; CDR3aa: CSSGMGEQYF
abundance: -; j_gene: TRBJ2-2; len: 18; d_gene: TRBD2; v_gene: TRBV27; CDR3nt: TGTGCCAGCAGTCCACTGATTGGGACTAGCGGGAGCTACGGGGAGCTGTTTTTT; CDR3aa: CASSPLIGTSGSYGELFF
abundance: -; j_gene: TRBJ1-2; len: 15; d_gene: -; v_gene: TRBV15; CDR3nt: TGTGCCACCAGCAGAGCGAGGACGGACCCCTACGGCTACACCTTC; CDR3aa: CATSRARTDPYGYTF
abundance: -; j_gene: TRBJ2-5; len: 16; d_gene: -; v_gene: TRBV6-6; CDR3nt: TGTGCCAGCAGTCTAAGGGGCCGGGACGCCGAGCAGACCCAGTACTTC; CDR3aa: CASSLRGRDAEQTQYF
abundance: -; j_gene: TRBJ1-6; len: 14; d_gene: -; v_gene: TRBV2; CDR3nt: TGTGCCAGTTTGCTCAGGGGCAATAATTCACCCCTCCACTTT; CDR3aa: CASLLRGNNSPLHF
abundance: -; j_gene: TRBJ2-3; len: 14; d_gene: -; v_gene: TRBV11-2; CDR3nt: TGTGCCAGCAGCTTTAGTCCTGGGCCAGATACGCAGTATTTT; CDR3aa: CASSFSPGPDTQYF
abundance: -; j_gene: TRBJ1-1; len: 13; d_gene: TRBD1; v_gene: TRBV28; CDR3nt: TGTGCCAGCAGTAACAGGGGGAGGACTGAAGCTTTCTTT; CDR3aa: CASSNRGRTEAFF
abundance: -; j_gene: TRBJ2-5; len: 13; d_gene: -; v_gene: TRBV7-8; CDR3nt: TGTGCCAGCAGCTTAGGCCCTCAAGAGACCCAGTACTTC; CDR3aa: CASSLGPQETQYF
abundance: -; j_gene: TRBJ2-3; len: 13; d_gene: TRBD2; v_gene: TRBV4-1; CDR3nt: TGCGCCAGCGGGAGGGGTTATGGAGATACGCAGTATTTT; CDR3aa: CASGRGYGDTQYF
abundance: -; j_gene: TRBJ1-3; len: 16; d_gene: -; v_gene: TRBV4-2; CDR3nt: TGTGCCAGCAGCCAACGGGGGGCACGGTCTGGAAACACCATATATTTT; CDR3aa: CASSQRGARSGNTIYF
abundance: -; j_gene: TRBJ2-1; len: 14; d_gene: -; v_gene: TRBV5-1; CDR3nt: TGCGCCAGCAGCCCCAACCGGGACTACAATGAGCAGTTCTTC; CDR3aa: CASSPNRDYNEQFF
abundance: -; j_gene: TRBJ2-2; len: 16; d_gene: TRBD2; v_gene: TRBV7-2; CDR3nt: TGTGCCAGCAGCTCCCAGCGGGGAGGGAACACCGGGGAGCTGTTTTTT; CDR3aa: CASSSQRGGNTGELFF
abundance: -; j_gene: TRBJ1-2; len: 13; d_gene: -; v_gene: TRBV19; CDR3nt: TGTGCCAGTAGGACCCGACAGAACTATGGCTACACCTTC; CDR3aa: CASRTRQNYGYTF
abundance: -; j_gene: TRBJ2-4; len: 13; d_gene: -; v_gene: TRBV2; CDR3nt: TGTGCCTCCGGACTGGACGGAGAAAACATTCAGTACTTC; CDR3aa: CASGLDGENIQYF
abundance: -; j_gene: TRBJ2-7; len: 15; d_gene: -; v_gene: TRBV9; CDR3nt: TGTGCCAGCAGCCCCCATGGGTCTTTGACGGGGGAGCAGTACTTC; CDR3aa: CASSPHGSLTGEQYF
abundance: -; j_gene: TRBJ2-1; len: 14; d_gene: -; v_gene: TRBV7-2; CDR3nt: TGTGCCAGCAGCTTAGGTGGGAGCACCAATGAGCAGTTCTTC; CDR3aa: CASSLGGSTNEQFF
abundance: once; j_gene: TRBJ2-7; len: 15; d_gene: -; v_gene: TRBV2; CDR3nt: TGTGCCAGCAGTACCGGGCCCCTCAGCCCCTACGAGCAGTACTTC; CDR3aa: CASSTGPLSPYEQYF
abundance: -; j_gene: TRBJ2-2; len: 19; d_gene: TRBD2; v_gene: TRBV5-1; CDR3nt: TGCGCCAGCAGCTTGAGTGCGGGAGGGTTCGTATTGCACACCGGGGAGCTGTTTTTT; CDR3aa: CASSLSAGGFVLHTGELFF
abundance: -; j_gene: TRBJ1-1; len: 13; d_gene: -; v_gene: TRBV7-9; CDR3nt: TGTGCCAGCAGCTCCGCAAGGGGAGCTGAAGCTTTCTTT; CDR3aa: CASSSARGAEAFF
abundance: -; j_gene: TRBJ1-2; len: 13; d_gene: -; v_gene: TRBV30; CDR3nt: TGTGCCTGGGCCGGGACGCCAAATGAGGGCTACACCTTC; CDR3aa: CAWAGTPNEGYTF